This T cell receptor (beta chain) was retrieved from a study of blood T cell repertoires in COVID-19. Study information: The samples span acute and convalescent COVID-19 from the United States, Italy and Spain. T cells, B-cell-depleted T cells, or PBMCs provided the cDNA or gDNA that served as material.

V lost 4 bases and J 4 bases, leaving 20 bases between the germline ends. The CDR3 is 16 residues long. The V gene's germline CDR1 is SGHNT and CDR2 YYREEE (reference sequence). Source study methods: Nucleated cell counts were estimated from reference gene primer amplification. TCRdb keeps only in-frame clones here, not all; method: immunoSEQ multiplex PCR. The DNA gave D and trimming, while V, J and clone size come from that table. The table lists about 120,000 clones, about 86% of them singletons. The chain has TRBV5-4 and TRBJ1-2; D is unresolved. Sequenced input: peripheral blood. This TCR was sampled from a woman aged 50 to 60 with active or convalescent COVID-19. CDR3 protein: CASSPSTLRDAYGYTF. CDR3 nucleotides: TGTGCCAGCAGCCCGAGTACCCTCCGGGATGCCTATGGCTACACCTTC.